The T cell receptor beta chain under discussion was sequenced for a study of cytomegalovirus exposure and HLA in healthy donors. This CDR3 contains 14 residues. CDR1 and CDR2 (germline): GTSNPN, SVGIG (reference sequence). The germline V and J ends were trimmed by 4 bases and 5 bases, with 17 bases remaining between them. Primers included in the PCR were 60 Vbeta and 13 Jbeta primers. Clones were sequenced by immunoSEQ multiplex PCR, and TCRdb holds only the in-frame ones, with some missing. Of 150,000 to 200,000 clones in the sample, approximately 80% were seen once. The sequence was obtained from a man aged 18 to 30 in good health and CMV-seronegative. The material sequenced was PBMCs. The chain uses TRBV30 and TRBJ2-5, with TRBD2 as a possible D gene (6 bases). CDR3 amino acids: CAWNVGLPKETQYF. CDR3 nucleotides: TGTGCCTGGAATGTGGGACTGCCGAAGGAGACCCAGTACTTC.